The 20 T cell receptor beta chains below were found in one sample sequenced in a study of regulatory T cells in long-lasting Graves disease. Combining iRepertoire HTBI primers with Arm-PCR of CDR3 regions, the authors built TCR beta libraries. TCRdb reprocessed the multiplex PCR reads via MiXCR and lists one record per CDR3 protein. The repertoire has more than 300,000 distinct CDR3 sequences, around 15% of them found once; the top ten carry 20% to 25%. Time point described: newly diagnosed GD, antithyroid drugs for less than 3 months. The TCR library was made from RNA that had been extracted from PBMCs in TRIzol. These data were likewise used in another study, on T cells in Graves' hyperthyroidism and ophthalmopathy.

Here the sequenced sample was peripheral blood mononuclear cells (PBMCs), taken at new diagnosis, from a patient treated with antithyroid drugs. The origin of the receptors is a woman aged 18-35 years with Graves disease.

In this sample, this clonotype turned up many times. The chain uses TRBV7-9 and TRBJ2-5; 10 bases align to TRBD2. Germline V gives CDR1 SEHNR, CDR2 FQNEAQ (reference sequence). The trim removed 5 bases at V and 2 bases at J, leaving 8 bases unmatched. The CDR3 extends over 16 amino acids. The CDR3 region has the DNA TGTGCCAGCAGCGAGAATCTAGCGGGAGCGCAAGAGACCCAGTACTTC. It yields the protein CASSENLAGAQETQYF.

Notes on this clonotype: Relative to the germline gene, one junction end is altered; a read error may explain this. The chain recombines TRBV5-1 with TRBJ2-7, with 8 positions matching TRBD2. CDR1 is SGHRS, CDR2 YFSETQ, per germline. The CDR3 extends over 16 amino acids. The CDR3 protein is CASGLAVGRASYEQYF. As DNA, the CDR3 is TGCGCCAGCGGCTTGGCTGTCGGGAGGGCCTCGTACGAGCAGTACTTC.

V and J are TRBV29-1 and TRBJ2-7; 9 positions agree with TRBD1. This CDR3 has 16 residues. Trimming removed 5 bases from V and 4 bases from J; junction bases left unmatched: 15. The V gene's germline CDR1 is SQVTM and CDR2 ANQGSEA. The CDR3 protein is CSVRDRVQDGFYEQYF. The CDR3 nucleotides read TGCAGCGTTCGGGACAGGGTTCAGGACGGCTTTTACGAGCAGTACTTC.

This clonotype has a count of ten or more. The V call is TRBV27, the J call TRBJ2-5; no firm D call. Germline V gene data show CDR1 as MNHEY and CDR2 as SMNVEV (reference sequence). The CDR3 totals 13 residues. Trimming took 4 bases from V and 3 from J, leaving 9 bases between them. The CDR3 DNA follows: TGTGCCAGCAGTTCAGCAGAAAAAGAGACCCAGTACTTC. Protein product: CASSSAEKETQYF.

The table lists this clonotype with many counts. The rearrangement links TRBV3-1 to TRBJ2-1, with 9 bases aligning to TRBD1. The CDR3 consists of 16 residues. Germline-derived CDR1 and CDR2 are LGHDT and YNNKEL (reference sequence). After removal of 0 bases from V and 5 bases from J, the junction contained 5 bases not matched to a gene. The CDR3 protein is CASSQENRGPHNEQFF. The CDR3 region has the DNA TGTGCCAGCAGCCAAGAGAACAGGGGGCCCCACAATGAGCAGTTCTTC.

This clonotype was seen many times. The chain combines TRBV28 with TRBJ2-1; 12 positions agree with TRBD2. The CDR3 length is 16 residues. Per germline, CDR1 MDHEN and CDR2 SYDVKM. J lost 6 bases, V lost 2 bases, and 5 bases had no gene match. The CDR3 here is CASSLLAGGPGNEQFF. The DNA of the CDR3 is TGTGCCAGCAGTTTACTAGCGGGAGGGCCGGGCAATGAGCAGTTCTTC.

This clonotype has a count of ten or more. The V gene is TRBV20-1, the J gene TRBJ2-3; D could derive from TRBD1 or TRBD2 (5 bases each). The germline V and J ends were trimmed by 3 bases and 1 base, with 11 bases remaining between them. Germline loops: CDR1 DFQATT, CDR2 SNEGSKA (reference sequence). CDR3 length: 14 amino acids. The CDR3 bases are TGCAGTGCTAGTCCTCGGGGACGCACAGATACGCAGTATTTT. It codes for CSASPRGRTDTQYF.

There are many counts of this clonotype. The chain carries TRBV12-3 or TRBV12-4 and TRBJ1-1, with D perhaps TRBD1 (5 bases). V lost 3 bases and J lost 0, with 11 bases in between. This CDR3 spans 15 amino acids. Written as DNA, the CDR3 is TGTGCCAGCAGTTTGGGAGGGGCCATGAACACTGAAGCTTTCTTT. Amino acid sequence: CASSLGGAMNTEAFF.

CDR3 loop: CASSPRLGTGELFF. CDR3 DNA: TGTGCCAGCAGCCCGCGGCTCGGCACCGGGGAGCTGTTTTTT. The gene calls are TRBV5-4 and TRBJ2-2; D uncertain. Per germline, CDR1 SGHNT and CDR2 YYREEE (reference sequence). The V and J ends lost 4 bases and 4 bases respectively, with 11 bases between them. CDR3 length equals 14 residues.

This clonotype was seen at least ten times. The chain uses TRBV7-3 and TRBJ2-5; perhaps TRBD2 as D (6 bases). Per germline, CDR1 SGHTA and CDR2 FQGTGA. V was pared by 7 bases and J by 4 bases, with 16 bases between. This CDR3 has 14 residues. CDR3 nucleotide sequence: TGTGCCAGCAAGGACGGAGGGATGGTAGAGACCCAGTACTTC. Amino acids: CASKDGGMVETQYF. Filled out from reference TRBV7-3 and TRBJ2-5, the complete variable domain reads GAGVSQTPSNKVTEKGKYVELRCDPISGHTALYWYRQSLGQGPEFLIYFQGTGAADDSGLPNDRFFAVRPEGSVSTLKIQRTERGDSAVYLCASKDGGMVETQYFGPGTRLLVL.

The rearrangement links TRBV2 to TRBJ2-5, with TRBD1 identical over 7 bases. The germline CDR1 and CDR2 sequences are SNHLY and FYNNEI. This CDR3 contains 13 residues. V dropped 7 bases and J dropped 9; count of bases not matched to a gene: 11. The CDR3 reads CASKYGQDWAQYF. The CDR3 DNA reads TGTGCCAGCAAGTACGGACAGGACTGGGCCCAGTACTTC. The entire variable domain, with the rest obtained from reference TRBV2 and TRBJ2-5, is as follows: EPEVTQTPSHQVTQMGQEVILRCVPISNHLYFYWYRQILGQKVEFLVSFYNNEISEKSEIFDDQFSVERPDGSNFTLKIRSTKLEDSAMYFCASKYGQDWAQYFGPGTRLLVL.

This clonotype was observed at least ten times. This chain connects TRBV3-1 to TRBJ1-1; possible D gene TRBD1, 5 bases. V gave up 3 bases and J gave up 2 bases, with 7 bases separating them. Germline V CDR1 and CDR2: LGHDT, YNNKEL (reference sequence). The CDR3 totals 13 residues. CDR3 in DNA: TGTGCCAGCAGCCACGGGGGAAACACTGAAGCTTTCTTT. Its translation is CASSHGGNTEAFF.

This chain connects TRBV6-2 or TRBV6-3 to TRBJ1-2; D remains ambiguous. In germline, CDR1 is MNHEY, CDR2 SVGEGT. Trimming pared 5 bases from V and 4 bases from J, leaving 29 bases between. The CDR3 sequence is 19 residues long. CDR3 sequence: CASSPLDPRAATTSYGYTF. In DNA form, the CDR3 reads TGTGCCAGCAGTCCCCTTGATCCTAGGGCAGCCACAACTTCCTATGGCTACACCTTC.

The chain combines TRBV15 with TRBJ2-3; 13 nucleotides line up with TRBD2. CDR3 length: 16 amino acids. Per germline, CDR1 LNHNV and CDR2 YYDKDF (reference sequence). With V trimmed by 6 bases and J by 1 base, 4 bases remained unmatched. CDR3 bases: TGTGCCACCAGGACCGGACTAGCGGGGGGCACAGATACGCAGTATTTT. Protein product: CATRTGLAGGTDTQYF.

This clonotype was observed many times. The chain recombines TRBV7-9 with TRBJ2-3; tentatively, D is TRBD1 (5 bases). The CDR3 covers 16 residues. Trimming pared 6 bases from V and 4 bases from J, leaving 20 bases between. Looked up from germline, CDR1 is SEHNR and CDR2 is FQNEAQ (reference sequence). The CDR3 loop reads CASSPPQDTPADTQYF. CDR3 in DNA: TGTGCCAGCAGTCCCCCCCAGGACACTCCAGCAGATACGCAGTATTTT.

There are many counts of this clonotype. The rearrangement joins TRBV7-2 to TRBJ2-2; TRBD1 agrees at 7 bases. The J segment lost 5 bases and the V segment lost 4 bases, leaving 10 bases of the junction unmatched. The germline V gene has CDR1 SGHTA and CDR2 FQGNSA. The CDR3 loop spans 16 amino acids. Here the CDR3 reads CASSSSGQSSTGELFF. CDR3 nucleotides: TGTGCCAGCAGCTCTTCGGGACAGTCGAGTACCGGGGAGCTGTTTTTT.

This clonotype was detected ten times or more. The CDR3 sequence is CASSQDPDSPGELFF. CDR3 nucleotide sequence: TGTGCCAGCAGCCAAGATCCGGACAGCCCAGGGGAGCTGTTTTTT. This chain links TRBV3-1 with TRBJ2-2, with D possibly matching TRBD1 (6 bases). The germline gives CDR1 LGHDT, CDR2 YNNKEL (reference sequence). Trimming took 0 bases from V and 8 from J, leaving 13 bases between them. CDR3 length: 15 amino acids.

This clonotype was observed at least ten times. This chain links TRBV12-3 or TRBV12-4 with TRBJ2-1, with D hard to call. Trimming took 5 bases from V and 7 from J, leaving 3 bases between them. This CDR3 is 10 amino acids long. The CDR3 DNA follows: TGTGCCAGCAGTCGGAATGAGCAGTTCTTC. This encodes CASSRNEQFF.

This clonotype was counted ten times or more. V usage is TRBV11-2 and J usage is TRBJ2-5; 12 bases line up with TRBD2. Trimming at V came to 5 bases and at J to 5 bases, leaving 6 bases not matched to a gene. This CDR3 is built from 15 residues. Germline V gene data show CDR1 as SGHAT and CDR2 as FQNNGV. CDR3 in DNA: TGTGCCAGCAGCCGGACTAGCGGGATCGGGGAGACCCAGTACTTC. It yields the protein CASSRTSGIGETQYF.

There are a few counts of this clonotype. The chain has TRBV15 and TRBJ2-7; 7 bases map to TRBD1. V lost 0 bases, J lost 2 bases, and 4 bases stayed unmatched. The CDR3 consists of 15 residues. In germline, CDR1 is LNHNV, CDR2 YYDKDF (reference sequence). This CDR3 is CATSRDRGPPYEQYF. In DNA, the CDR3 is TGTGCCACCAGCAGAGATAGGGGGCCCCCCTACGAGCAGTACTTC.